Shown below are 30 T cell receptor beta chains from a single sample sequenced in a study of metastatic and nonmetastatic thyroid tumors. All patients were untreated before thyroid surgery. TCRdb reprocessed the PCR reads using MiXCR. The sample has 15,000 to 20,000 clones, 23% seen once. The specimen sequenced was adjacent normal tissue. These receptors all stem from a female donor with papillary thyroid cancer or a benign thyroid nodule (not recorded which). Some clones in this sample may be carry-over from other donors' samples.

This clone qualifies as medium-sized (0.01 to 0.1%). This sequence joins TRBV20-1 and TRBJ1-1; TRBD1 might be the D (6 bases). V was clipped by 2 bases and J by 4 bases, with 14 bases between them. CDR3 size: 14 residues. In germline, CDR1 is DFQATT, CDR2 SNEGSKA (reference sequence). The CDR3 DNA follows: TGCAGTGCTAGATTTGGAGGGGGGAGCACTGAAGCTTTCTTT. Encoded protein: CSARFGGGSTEAFF.

With regard to this clone: One end of the junction is discordant with germline, which a read error may explain. The rearrangement links TRBV28 to TRBJ2-3, with TRBD2 as a possible D gene (6 bases). Germline CDR1 MDHEN, CDR2 SYDVKM. This CDR3 has 12 residues. CDR3: CAGSRPGEEQYF. The CDR3 DNA follows: TGTGCCGGCAGTCGTCCCGGGGAGGAGCAGTATTTT.

On this clone itself: A much larger clone differs from this one at a single base, so this may be a read error. The rearrangement links TRBV3-1 to TRBJ2-1, with 9 nucleotides matching TRBD2. The CDR3 is 16 residues long. Per germline, CDR1 LGHDT and CDR2 YNNKEL (reference sequence). The CDR3 DNA sequence: TGTGCCAGCAGCCAAGCGGTTAGCGGGGGATACAATGAGCATTTCTTC. The encoded protein is CASSQAVSGGYNEHFF.

This clone is labeled as medium-sized. The chain couples TRBV2 to TRBJ2-7; D is unclear. Per germline, CDR1 SNHLY and CDR2 FYNNEI. V lost 6 bases to trimming and J lost 4 bases, with 13 bases between them. The CDR3 runs to 13 residues. The CDR3 DNA follows: TGTGCCAGCAGGACCCCGCTGGGATACGAGCAGTACTTC. The encoded protein is CASRTPLGYEQYF. Variable domain in full (rest from reference TRBV2 and TRBJ2-7): EPEVTQTPSHQVTQMGQEVILRCVPISNHLYFYWYRQILGQKVEFLVSFYNNEISEKSEIFDDQFSVERPDGSNFTLKIRSTKLEDSAMYFCASRTPLGYEQYFGPGTRLTVT.

Many counts were recorded for this clone. V gene TRBV5-1 combines with J gene TRBJ2-7; the match to TRBD1 covers 7 bases. The V segment lost 0 bases and the J segment 2 bases; nucleotides outside the gene matches: 5. The CDR3 has 15 amino acids. The germline V gene encodes CDR1 SGHRS and CDR2 YFSETQ. The CDR3 sequence: CASSLGGGQAYEQYF. DNA for the CDR3: TGCGCCAGCAGCTTGGGAGGGGGCCAGGCCTACGAGCAGTACTTC.

In this sample, this clone is medium-sized. This chain links TRBV19 with TRBJ2-2; tentative D call: TRBD2 (6 bases). The V end was cut by 3 bases, the J end by 5 bases, with 7 bases between. Per germline, CDR1 LNHDA and CDR2 SQIVND (reference sequence). The length of the CDR3 is 13 residues. Here the CDR3 DNA reads TGTGCCAGTAGTATTGGGGGGACCGGGGAGCTGTTTTTT. Amino acid sequence: CASSIGGTGELFF.

There are many counts of this clone. The gene calls are TRBV18 and TRBJ2-5, with D perhaps TRBD1 or TRBD2 (5 bases each). Deletions cut 1 base from V and 4 bases from J, with 13 bases between. This CDR3 contains 15 residues. From germline, CDR1 is KGHSH and CDR2 LQKENI. The CDR3 spells CASSPLGTVGETQYF. CDR3 DNA: TGTGCCAGCTCACCACTCGGGACGGTTGGAGAGACCCAGTACTTC.

The chain uses TRBV5-6 and TRBJ2-7; tentatively, D is TRBD1 (5 bases). The germline CDR1 and CDR2 sequences are SGHDT and YYEEEE. The CDR3 runs 19 residues. Trimming took off 0 bases at V and 2 bases at J, with 24 bases between the two ends. The CDR3 sequence is CASSLEGPNRPYRPYEQYF. CDR3 coding DNA: TGTGCCAGCAGCTTGGAGGGTCCGAACAGGCCCTATCGGCCCTACGAGCAGTACTTC.

This chain uses TRBV24-1 with TRBJ2-2; a weak D match, TRBD1 (5 bases). The germline CDR1 and CDR2 sequences are KGHDR and SFDVKD. V shed 4 bases and J shed 5 bases, with 13 bases lying between them. The CDR3 is 15 residues long. CDR3 nucleotides: TGTGCCACCAGTGAAGGGGTGCTGGGGACCGGGGAGCTGTTTTTT. Translated: CATSEGVLGTGELFF.

The chain joins TRBV5-1 to TRBJ2-3; 11 nucleotides agree with TRBD2. The germline V gene has CDR1 SGHRS and CDR2 YFSETQ. This CDR3 spans 14 amino acids. V was clipped by 4 bases and J by 5 bases; unmatched bases: 3. The CDR3 spells CASSAGLAGDTQYF. For the CDR3, the DNA is TGCGCCAGCAGCGCTGGACTAGCGGGAGATACGCAGTATTTT.

The chain employs TRBV7-3 and TRBJ2-2; no clear D gene. The CDR3 covers 18 residues. CDR1 is SGHTA and CDR2 is FQGTGA in the germline V gene. The V and J ends lost 3 bases and 2 bases respectively, with 19 bases between them. CDR3 nucleotides: TGTGCCAGCAGCTTCCCGCGCTTTGGTCAGATCAACACCGGGGAGCTGTTTTTT. Translated: CASSFPRFGQINTGELFF.

This clone was observed a few times. V gene TRBV10-3 combines with J gene TRBJ1-1; D is unresolved. Germline CDR1 ENHRY, CDR2 SYGVKD. The CDR3 runs to 14 residues. V lost 7 bases, J lost 2 bases, and 14 bases lay in between. CDR3 nucleotides: TGTGCCATCATTCCGAGGACCTATAACACTGAAGCTTTCTTT. Translation gives CAIIPRTYNTEAFF.

In its sample, this clone was seen many times. V usage is TRBV5-1 and J usage is TRBJ1-1; no definite D call. Trimming took off 4 bases at V and 1 base at J, with 11 bases between the two ends. Germline V lookup: CDR1 SGHRS, CDR2 YFSETQ. The CDR3 consists of 14 residues. The CDR3 DNA reads TGCGCCAGCAGCAAAAGGGTTCCGAACACTGAAGCTTTCTTT. It codes for CASSKRVPNTEAFF.

This clone was seen many times. The chain uses TRBV4-1 and TRBJ2-5, with a possible D match to TRBD1 (6 bases). The V and J ends lost 0 bases and 9 bases respectively, with 20 bases between them. The germline gives CDR1 MGHRA, CDR2 YSYEKL. The CDR3 has 16 residues. Written as DNA, the CDR3 is TGCGCCAGCAGCCAAGACCCTACAGGGAGTGGTTTGGCCCAGTACTTC. Residues: CASSQDPTGSGLAQYF.

Ten or more counts support this clone. CDR3 in DNA: TGTGCCAGCAGCTTGTTAAGCACAGATACGCAGTATTTT. It is translated as CASSLLSTDTQYF. The V gene is TRBV5-8, the J gene TRBJ2-3; no firm D call. The CDR3 is 13 amino acids. The V gene lost 1 base and the J gene lost 0 bases, with 3 bases spanning the gap. The germline V gene encodes CDR1 SGHTS and CDR2 YDEGEE.

This clone has ten or more counts. Given a much more abundant clone one base away, this may be a read error. Other DNA sequences in the sample encode the same CDR3. This rearrangement joins TRBV5-1 to TRBJ2-3; 10 bases map to TRBD2. In germline, CDR1 is SGHRS, CDR2 YFSETQ. CDR3 size: 16 residues. J gave up 2 bases and V 3 bases, and 6 bases lay outside the gene matches. This CDR3 reads CASSSLAGATTDTQYF. CDR3 sequence (DNA): TGCGCCAGCAGCTCCCTAGCGGGAGCCACCACAGATACGCAGTATTTT.

Of note for this clone: At one end, the junction sequence differs from germline, possibly due to a read error. The J gene is TRBJ2-2, the V gene TRBV3-1; D possibly matches TRBD1 or TRBD2 (5 bases each). CDR3 length: 14 residues. Germline values: CDR1 LGHDT, CDR2 YNNKEL (reference sequence). CDR3 loop: CASSHGSGAGELLF. The DNA for the CDR3 is TGTGCCAGCAGCCACGGGTCTGGGGCCGGGGAACTGCTTTTT.

This clone is medium-sized (0.01 to 0.1%). The CDR3 DNA reads as TGTGCCAGCAGCTCCGACAGGGCTGGGGGCTACACCTTC. Its translation: CASSSDRAGGYTF. The chain employs TRBV7-3 and TRBJ1-2; 7 bases match TRBD1. This CDR3 is built from 13 residues. The germline V gene has CDR1 SGHTA and CDR2 FQGTGA. The V and J ends lost 4 bases and 8 bases, in that order; junction bases with no gene match: 7.

This chain links TRBV11-1 with TRBJ1-2; a possible D gene is TRBD1 (5 bases). The CDR3 sequence is 16 residues long. The V gene lost 8 bases and the J gene lost 8 bases, with 27 bases spanning the gap. CDR1 SGHAT and CDR2 FQDESV come from the germline V gene (reference sequence). As DNA, the CDR3 is TGTGCCAGCTTAGAGAGCGGGGGGGGAGATTATGGCGGCTACACCTTC. It encodes CASLESGGGDYGGYTF.

This clone is medium-sized (0.01 to 0.1%) in the sample. The chain joins TRBV10-1 to TRBJ2-5, with no clear D. V was trimmed by 4 bases and J by 0 bases, leaving 6 bases between them. This CDR3 is built from 13 residues. The V gene's germline CDR1 is WNHNN and CDR2 SYGVQD (reference sequence). Written as DNA, the CDR3 is TGCGCCAGCAGTGTAGGGTACCAAGAGACCCAGTACTTC. Its protein product is CASSVGYQETQYF.

This clone was observed at least ten times. The chain uses TRBV20-1 and TRBJ2-3; possible D gene TRBD1, 6 bases. The germline V and J ends were trimmed by 6 bases and 2 bases, with 12 bases remaining between them. The CDR3 extends over 13 amino acids. Germline CDR1 is DFQATT and CDR2 is SNEGSKA (reference sequence). This CDR3 reads CSAQGQITDTQYF. As DNA, the CDR3 is TGCAGTGCCCAAGGACAGATCACAGATACGCAGTATTTT.

By frequency in the sample, this clone is medium-sized. CDR3 coding DNA: TGTGCCAGTGTCCGGGGGATATCCGGGGAGCTGTTTTTT. It is translated as CASVRGISGELFF. The J gene is TRBJ2-2, the V gene TRBV28; TRBD2 might be the D (6 bases). V was pared by 9 bases and J by 6 bases, with 14 bases between. Germline assignment: CDR1 MDHEN and CDR2 SYDVKM. The CDR3 loop spans 13 amino acids.

By frequency in the sample, this clone is medium-sized. The rearrangement joins TRBV6-2 or TRBV6-3 to TRBJ2-7; unclear D gene. The CDR3 has 13 amino acids. Trimming removed 6 bases at V and 5 bases at J, with 14 bases between. CDR1 is MNHEY, CDR2 SVGEGT, per germline. This CDR3 is CASSRARIHEQYF. CDR3 DNA: TGTGCCAGCAGCCGCGCCCGAATCCACGAGCAGTACTTC.

The V and J genes are TRBV7-9 and TRBJ2-7; the match to TRBD2 covers 9 bases. In germline, CDR1 is SEHNR, CDR2 FQNEAQ (reference sequence). The CDR3 totals 14 residues. With V trimmed by 5 bases and J by 5 bases, 7 bases remained unmatched. CDR3 in amino acids: CASSPLSSGDEQYF. The CDR3 bases are TGTGCCAGCAGCCCCCTGTCTAGCGGGGACGAGCAGTACTTC.

This rearrangement joins TRBV20-1 to TRBJ2-5; 16 positions agree with TRBD2. Germline V CDR1 and CDR2: DFQATT, SNEGSKA (reference sequence). Germline trimming cut 2 bases from V and 7 bases from J; bases unmatched to any gene: 7. The CDR3 is 16 residues long. For the CDR3, the DNA is TGCAGTGCTAGATCGGGACTAGCGGGAGGGCCCGGGACCCAGTACTTC. Its protein is CSARSGLAGGPGTQYF.

In this sample, this clone is medium-sized. This chain links TRBV19 with TRBJ2-2; the D is unclear. Germline assignment: CDR1 LNHDA and CDR2 SQIVND (reference sequence). Trimming removed 1 base from V and 6 bases from J, with 6 bases in between. This CDR3 comprises 13 residues. In DNA form, the CDR3 reads TGTGCCAGTAGTATAGGGACGTCCGGGGAGCTGTTTTTT. Translated: CASSIGTSGELFF.

This clone turned up a few times. This chain uses TRBV6-1 with TRBJ2-5; 15 nucleotides line up with TRBD2. The CDR3 covers 16 residues. Germline CDR1 reads MNHNS; CDR2 reads SASEGT. The V segment lost 6 bases and the J segment 4 bases; nucleotides outside the gene matches: 6. The CDR3 bases are TGTGCCAGCAGAATCGGACTAGCGGGAGGGGCAGAGACCCAGTACTTC. It encodes CASRIGLAGGAETQYF.

By share, this clone counts as medium-sized. This sequence joins TRBV6-1 and TRBJ1-1; possible D gene TRBD1, 6 bases. The germline V gene encodes CDR1 MNHNS and CDR2 SASEGT. This CDR3 region has 12 residues. The germline V and J ends were trimmed by 7 bases and 7 bases, with 13 bases remaining between them. The CDR3 reads CASTPGVFEAFF. As DNA, the CDR3 is TGTGCCAGCACCCCAGGGGTGTTTGAAGCTTTCTTT.

By sample share, this clone is medium-sized (0.01 to 0.1%). The rearrangement joins TRBV12-3 or TRBV12-4 to TRBJ2-7; D is undetermined. Deletions cut 3 bases from V and 2 bases from J, with 5 bases between. CDR3 length: 12 amino acids. This CDR3 is CASSLSPYEQYF. The CDR3 DNA sequence: TGTGCCAGCAGTTTGTCCCCCTACGAGCAGTACTTC.

Comments on this clone: A read error may produce the germline difference seen at one junction end. CDR3 loop: CASRIPTVSNYRYTF. CDR3 DNA: TGTGCCAGCCGTATCCCGACAGTATCTAACTATCGCTACACATTC. The chain links TRBV28 to TRBJ1-2; D perhaps matches TRBD1 (5 bases). CDR1 is MDHEN and CDR2 is SYDVKM in the germline V gene. This CDR3 is built from 15 residues.